This passage covers 8 T cell receptor beta chains from one sample sequenced in a study of blood T cell repertoires in COVID-19. Measured with immunoSEQ multiplex PCR; TCRdb has only the in-frame clones, and not every one. Altogether approximately 210,000 clones are present, 92% being singletons, with the ten largest covering approximately 1.2%. Sequencing input: peripheral blood. The receptors derive from a man aged 30-40 years with acute or convalescent COVID-19.

The chain employs TRBV7-3 and TRBJ2-1; 9 nucleotides agree with TRBD2. Trimming cost V 4 bases and J 7 bases; bases outside gene matches: 8. Looked up from germline, CDR1 is SGHTA and CDR2 is FQGTGA. CDR3 length: 15 residues. CDR3 sequence: CASSSSSSGVNEQFF. The CDR3 DNA follows: TGTGCCAGCAGCTCCTCTTCTAGCGGGGTGAATGAGCAGTTCTTC.

The chain employs TRBV7-2 and TRBJ1-3, with 10 bases aligning to TRBD1. Trimming at V came to 4 bases and at J to 4 bases, leaving 10 bases not matched to a gene. CDR3 size: 17 residues. Per germline, CDR1 SGHTA and CDR2 FQGNSA. The CDR3 bases are TGTGCCAGCAGCTCAATCGGGACAGGGGCGAAAGGAAACACCATATATTTT. Protein product: CASSSIGTGAKGNTIYF.

There are a few counts of this clone. This rearrangement joins TRBV5-1 to TRBJ1-1; 10 bases align to TRBD1. V gave up 2 bases and J gave up 5 bases; unmatched junction bases: 9. The CDR3 length is 16 residues. Germline CDR1 SGHRS, CDR2 YFSETQ. The CDR3 loop is CASSFSGTGVSTEAFF. The CDR3 nucleotides read TGCGCCAGCAGCTTCTCCGGGACAGGGGTTAGTACTGAAGCTTTCTTT.

The chain uses TRBV20-1 and TRBJ2-3, with TRBD2 matching over 8 bases. Germline CDR1 and CDR2: DFQATT and SNEGSKA (reference sequence). This CDR3 comprises 10 residues. The CDR3 reads CSGRADTQYF. CDR3 coding DNA: TGCAGCGGGAGGGCAGATACGCAGTATTTT.

This sequence joins TRBV6-1 and TRBJ2-1; D is uncertain. The germline V gene encodes CDR1 MNHNS and CDR2 SASEGT. V lost 2 bases and J lost 4, with 3 bases in between. This CDR3 is built from 12 residues. The CDR3 here is CASSERYNEQFF. CDR3 bases: TGTGCCAGCAGTGAACGGTACAATGAGCAGTTCTTC.

The chain uses TRBV19 and TRBJ2-1, with 8 bases identical to TRBD2. CDR1 LNHDA and CDR2 SQIVND come from the germline V gene (reference sequence). With V trimmed by 5 bases and J by 1 base, 7 bases remained unmatched. This CDR3 region has 16 residues. Here the CDR3 reads CASSWTAGESYNEQFF. The CDR3 DNA sequence: TGTGCCAGTAGTTGGACAGCGGGGGAGTCCTACAATGAGCAGTTCTTC.

The chain has TRBV5-1 and TRBJ2-1, with D uncertain. Trimming took off 0 bases at V and 7 bases at J, with 14 bases between the two ends. The V gene's germline CDR1 is SGHRS and CDR2 YFSETQ. The CDR3 extends over 15 amino acids. As DNA, the CDR3 is TGCGCCAGCAGCTTGGCGGTGGCTAGTTCGAATGAGCAGTTCTTC. Translation gives CASSLAVASSNEQFF.

This chain uses TRBV7-9 with TRBJ2-5; 8 bases match TRBD1. The CDR3 loop spans 15 amino acids. Losses at the gene ends were 1 base for V and 5 bases for J; bases not matched to a gene: 6. Germline V gives CDR1 SEHNR, CDR2 FQNEAQ (reference sequence). CDR3 DNA sequence: TGTGCCAGCAGCTTAGGGACAGGGAGCCGGGAGACCCAGTACTTC. As protein: CASSLGTGSRETQYF.